This T cell receptor (beta chain) was obtained from a study of blood T cell repertoires in COVID-19 (dated by TCRdb to between 2020 and 2021). General notes on the study: Collaborator samples came from the United States, Italy and Spain and covered acute and convalescent phases of COVID-19. Subjects who had been exposed to COVID-19, were actively infected with it, or had recovered from it provided the deeply sampled blood TCRbeta repertoires that made up the dataset. Sample metadata almost always included a de-identified subject ID, COVID-19 status, age in years and sex. The material from the prospective study consisted of cDNA or gDNA derived from T cells, B-cell-depleted T cells, or PBMCs. The repertoires were released in a freely available public database intended as a resource for research on the immune response to SARS-CoV-2. The samples were drawn from two sources: the first 160 participants of the ongoing ImmuneRACE study, and over 1,000 subjects contributed by 6 global collaborators. Where available, HLA class I and class II types were obtained from metadata supplied by the sample provider rather than from assay-based typing.

According to the germline V gene, CDR1 reads SGHTA and CDR2 reads FQGTGA. The CDR3 holds 14 amino acids from the cysteine to the phenylalanine. Of all the DNA, just the CDR3 is kept, 42 bases in frame from base 1. Trimming takes 3 bases from V and 4 bases from J, and the germline ends sit 13 bases apart. In Seattle, one collaborating source enrolled patients while the infection was active and tracked those patients longitudinally over the course of disease. Collaborating institutions collected whole blood in K2EDTA tubes following their own protocols. For TCRbeta analysis, collaborator samples were shipped as frozen whole blood, as isolated PBMCs, or as DNA extracted from either sample type. The research as a whole found: The quantity of clinical and demographic metadata differed by source and by participant and was supplied without curation.

TCRbeta CDR3 regions were amplified from genomic DNA by means of the immunoSEQ Assay, a bias-controlled multiplex PCR. In the paper's pipeline: The number of nucleated cells in each sample was estimated by amplification of reference gene primers within the assay. To quantify the absolute abundance of each unique TCRbeta CDR3 rearrangement, sequence reads were collapsed and filtered. For each sample, productive Simpson clonality was calculated as the square root of Simpson's diversity index over productive rearrangements. As stored in TCRdb, this immuneACCESS dataset retains in-frame rearrangements with V and J assigned. A fraction of the clones does not appear; measured against another copy, unresolved V genes explain less than half of the discrepancy, and the remainder lacks a known reason. V, J and clone size derive from that table, while D and trimming were established from the DNA sequence. The sample has under 400,000 clones on record, approximately 89% of them singletons. The ten largest clones capture 3% to 4.5% of the sample.

A word on this clone: Its antigen specificity is not known. Base qualities are not at hand, and no much larger clone is one base apart.

This receptor chain uses TRBV7-3 and TRBJ2-7, with TRBD1 tentatively as D gene (5 bases match). The specimen was peripheral blood. The TCR sequence derives from a woman in her fifties or sixties with COVID-19, enrolled during active disease. The sequenced DNA is TGTGCCAGCAGCTTTTCGGCAGGGCATTACGAGCAGTACTTC. Translated, this gives CASSFSAGHYEQYF.